The T cell receptor (beta chain) described here comes from a study of T cell clonality in common variable immunodeficiency. Study results and caveats: CVID subjects had higher TCRbeta clonality than healthy controls, most marked in about a third. CVID patient heterogeneity limited repertoire-clinical complication correlations.

Trimming removed 1 base from V and 6 bases from J, with 16 bases in between. The germline V gene encodes CDR1 GTSNPN and CDR2 SVGIG (reference sequence). The CDR3 length is 15 residues. In the case of this clone: The antigen is unknown. From the germline J gene comes the end of the CDR3, since the read stops 3 residues before it. Other DNA sequences within the sample encode an identical CDR3.

Sequencing used immunoSEQ multiplex PCR; TCRdb keeps in-frame clones, though not all of them. This sample has under 45,000 clones, each found more than once. Both groups were predominantly of Caucasian heritage. The sample consisted of peripheral blood mononuclear cells. V usage is TRBV30 and J usage is TRBJ1-3; possibly TRBD1 for D (5 bases). This sequence originates from a person aged 18 to 70 in good health. The CDR3: CAWSEPDILENTIYF. The DNA read from the CDR3 is TGTGCCTGGAGTGAGCCGGACATTCTTGAAAACACC.